The clone carrying this T cell receptor beta chain occurred many times. Antigen: not known. Preparation of TCR beta libraries was done by quantitative 5'-RACE with molecular barcodes. TCRdb re-called the 5' RACE reads with MiXCR, one entry per CDR3 protein. Of hundreds of thousands of distinct CDR3 sequences listed, 8% to 9% were seen once; the top ten hold 4% to 5.5%. V lost 0 bases and J lost 5, with 8 bases in between. CDR1 is SGHVS, CDR2 FNYEAQ, per germline. The CDR3 runs 14 residues. The source of the sample is a study of CD8 T cells in ankylosing spondylitis. Study results and caveats: Ankylosing spondylitis blood appeared to be characterized by a TCR beta motif of several highly homologous variants. Significant enrichment of disease-linked clones was reportedly seen in matched ankylosing spondylitis synovial fluid. CD8+ cells made up the disease-linked clones, which were relatively rare in peripheral blood.

Sequences were obtained from blood, either unsorted or a sorted T cell fraction (not recorded which). The sequence came from a female donor with ankylosing spondylitis or in good health (not recorded which). V gene TRBV7-6 combines with J gene TRBJ2-1, with D uncertain. The CDR3 reads CASSLARGHNEQFF. CDR3 sequence (DNA): TGTGCCAGCAGCTTAGCCCGCGGTCACAATGAGCAGTTCTTC.